Following are 9 T cell receptor beta chains from one sample sequenced in a study of cytomegalovirus exposure and HLA in healthy donors. Researchers ran the PCR with 60 Vbeta and 13 Jbeta primers. Only in-frame clones appear in the TCRdb table, and some are missing; sequencing was by immunoSEQ multiplex PCR. The repertoire consists of about 180,000 clones, with roughly 88% occurring once and the leading ten covering under 1.5%. Sequenced material: PBMCs. The receptors shown here come from a girl between 2 and 10 years old in good health and CMV-seropositive.

The chain has TRBV11-2 and TRBJ1-4, with unresolved D. In germline, CDR1 is SGHAT, CDR2 FQNNGV. The CDR3 has 12 residues. Deletions cut 1 base from V and 12 bases from J, with 9 bases between. The CDR3 reads CASSLAAEELFF. CDR3 in DNA: TGTGCCAGCAGCTTAGCTGCCGAGGAACTGTTTTTT.

This clone was picked up one time. The V call is TRBV9, the J call TRBJ1-1; the D gene is possibly TRBD1 (6 bases). The germline V gene encodes CDR1 SGDLS and CDR2 YYNGEE. V was pared by 3 bases and J by 6 bases, with 15 bases between. This CDR3 region has 14 residues. The CDR3 region is CASSAQGRGAEAFF. In nucleotides, the CDR3 is TGTGCCAGCAGCGCACAGGGTCGCGGAGCTGAAGCTTTCTTT.

The chain couples TRBV28 to TRBJ1-5; TRBD1 aligns across 8 bases. The length of the CDR3 is 16 residues. Germline loops: CDR1 MDHEN, CDR2 SYDVKM. V lost 2 bases to trimming and J lost 8 bases; unmatched junction nucleotides: 11. Written as DNA, the CDR3 is TGTGCCAGCAGTTTACGACACTTGGACAGGGCAAAGCCCCAGCATTTT. Amino acid sequence: CASSLRHLDRAKPQHF.

The rearrangement uses TRBV27 and TRBJ1-5, with 10 positions matching TRBD1. Germline CDR1 and CDR2: MNHEY and SMNVEV (reference sequence). J lost 4 bases, V lost 1 base, and 10 bases had no gene match. The CDR3 extends over 18 amino acids. The CDR3 DNA sequence: TGTGCCAGCAGTTTATTTGTCGGACAGGGGGAAGTTAATCAGCCCCAGCATTTT. Translation: CASSLFVGQGEVNQPQHF.

V gene TRBV5-4 combines with J gene TRBJ1-1; D remains ambiguous. In germline, CDR1 is SGHNT, CDR2 YYREEE (reference sequence). V lost 1 base and J 1 base, leaving 8 bases between the germline ends. The CDR3 runs to 14 residues. CDR3 residues: CASSLTEWNTEAFF. The CDR3 DNA reads TGTGCCAGCAGCTTGACCGAGTGGAACACTGAAGCTTTCTTT.

There are a few counts of this clone. This chain connects TRBV6-1 to TRBJ2-7; 10 nucleotides agree with TRBD1. The ends lost 6 bases at V and 4 bases at J; junction bases unmatched: 9. The CDR3 length is 15 residues. Looked up from germline, CDR1 is MNHNS and CDR2 is SASEGT. CDR3 DNA sequence: TGTGCCAGCAGCGGGATTGGGACAGGGGTGTACGAGCAGTACTTC. It specifies CASSGIGTGVYEQYF.

The chain carries TRBV7-9 and TRBJ2-5; TRBD2 aligns across 9 bases. Germline V lookup: CDR1 SEHNR, CDR2 FQNEAQ (reference sequence). Trimming at V came to 10 bases and at J to 0 bases, leaving 18 bases not matched to a gene. The CDR3 spans 18 residues. The DNA for the CDR3 is TGTGCCACCAGGGGAAGCGGGAGGCCGGAACCGTACCAAGAGACCCAGTACTTC. Translating gives CATRGSGRPEPYQETQYF.

The rearrangement uses TRBV27 and TRBJ2-1; 8 positions agree with TRBD2. V was pared by 2 bases and J by 0 bases, with 6 bases of the junction left unmatched. The length of the CDR3 is 17 residues. Germline V gene data show CDR1 as MNHEY and CDR2 as SMNVEV (reference sequence). In nucleotides, the CDR3 is TGTGCCAGCAGTTTAAACCCGAGCGGGAGCTCCTACAATGAGCAGTTCTTC. Its translation: CASSLNPSGSSYNEQFF.

The chain carries TRBV7-8 and TRBJ2-1; 12 bases map to TRBD1. The germline V gene encodes CDR1 SGHVS and CDR2 FQNEAQ. The CDR3 has 18 amino acids. V lost 5 bases and J lost 8; bases outside the gene matches: 16. CDR3 coding DNA: TGTGCCAGCAGCACACGTCTCTCCGGGACAGGGGGCGGCGATGAGCAGTTCTTC. Its protein is CASSTRLSGTGGGDEQFF.